This T cell receptor (beta chain) was retrieved from a study of cytomegalovirus exposure and HLA in healthy donors. About the research overall: Researchers previously reported finding about 110 million unique TCR beta sequences from roughly 200 million T cells.

Points from the study as a whole: Highly shared variants forming one cluster were likely a sequencing artifact. A later analysis reportedly found fewer N-insertions in an Asian-associated ancestry cluster than the approximately 730-donor mean.

PCR employed 60 Vbeta and 13 Jbeta primers. Sequencing was performed with immunoSEQ multiplex PCR; in TCRdb, only in-frame clones are kept and a portion is missing. The data show some 200,000 clones, 75% to 90% seen once. V was cut by 0 bases and J by 5 bases, with 11 bases left in between. The CDR3 runs 14 residues. Germline CDR1 reads SGHRS; CDR2 reads YFSETQ. Points on this clone: Its antigen is as yet unknown.

This TCR derives from a woman in her forties or fifties in good health and CMV-seropositive. The V gene is TRBV5-1, the J gene TRBJ1-1, with TRBD1 as a possible D gene (5 bases). The sample comprised PBMCs. CDR3 nucleotides: TGCGCCAGCAGCTTGGAAAAGGGGAGGACTGAAGCTTTCTTT. Amino acid sequence: CASSLEKGRTEAFF.